Listed below are T cell receptor beta chains from one sample, sequenced in a study of blood T cell repertoires in COVID-19. Libraries were prepared by immunoSEQ multiplex PCR; TCRdb keeps only in-frame clonotypes and omits some of them. The data hold 85,000 to 90,000 clones, with roughly 90% observed a single time. The sequencing input was peripheral blood. These receptors were obtained from a man at least 80 years old with active or convalescent COVID-19. The CDR3 runs from the conserved cysteine through the conserved F or W. A D gene is named only where the DNA matches it firmly. Clone size appears in some rows only: once, few, many, or a class for an expanded clone.

clone_size	j_call	d_call	v_call	cdr3_nt	cdr3_aa
-	TRBJ2-7	TRBD2	TRBV7-3	TGTGCCAAAGGACCGGCGGGGGAGGGCGGTTACGAGCAGTACTTC	CAKGPAGEGGYEQYF
few	TRBJ1-1	-	TRBV5-8	TGTGCCAGCAGCTTGAGGTCCGGGAAGAACACTGAAGCTTTCTTT	CASSLRSGKNTEAFF
-	TRBJ2-2	-	TRBV18	TGTGCCAGCTCACCAACGGGACATCGAACCGGGGAGCTGTTTTTT	CASSPTGHRTGELFF
-	TRBJ1-5	-	TRBV9	TGTGCCAGCAGCGTAAACAGGGGCAATCAGCCCCAGCATTTT	CASSVNRGNQPQHF
-	TRBJ2-4	-	TRBV20-1	TGCAGTGCTAGTACTAGTCTAGCCAAAAACATTCAGTACTTC	CSASTSLAKNIQYF
-	TRBJ2-1	-	TRBV5-5	TGTGCCAGCACCCCCTTGTCCGCGGCGAGCTCCTACAATGAGCAGTTCTTC	CASTPLSAASSYNEQFF
-	TRBJ2-1	TRBD2	TRBV11-2	TGTGCCAGCAGGAGGCTAGCGGGAGGCCGAAATGAGCAGTTCTTC	CASRRLAGGRNEQFF
-	TRBJ1-1	-	TRBV2	TGTGCCAGCAGCCGCACCAGGGGAGGGTATAACACTGAAGCTTTCTTT	CASSRTRGGYNTEAFF
-	TRBJ2-3	-	TRBV7-9	TGTGCCAGCAGCCATCCCACAGATACGCAGTATTTT	CASSHPTDTQYF
-	TRBJ2-5	-	TRBV7-2	TGTGCCAGCAGCTTTTGGGGCAGGGGAGAGACCCAGTACTTC	CASSFWGRGETQYF
-	TRBJ1-1	TRBD1	TRBV2	TGTGCCAGCAGGTCCACGCGGGACAGCGAATCGAACACTGAAGCTTTCTTT	CASRSTRDSESNTEAFF
-	TRBJ1-4	-	TRBV4-3	TGCGCCAGCAGCCAAGAAGCGGGGTTGGGGAGGGCTAATGAAAAACTGTTTTTT	CASSQEAGLGRANEKLFF
-	TRBJ2-7	-	TRBV21-1	TGTGCCAGCAGCAAAGGGACTAGCGGGAAAATGAGACCTTACGAGCAGTACTTC	CASSKGTSGKMRPYEQYF
-	TRBJ1-5	-	TRBV28	TGTGCCAGCCGCCTGCCAGGGGATAGCAATCAGCCCCAGCATTTT	CASRLPGDSNQPQHF
-	TRBJ1-2	TRBD1	TRBV5-1	TGCGCCAGCAGCCTCCCAGACAGGGCTGGCGATGTCTATGGCTACACCTTC	CASSLPDRAGDVYGYTF
-	TRBJ2-1	-	TRBV6-5	TGTGCCAGCCGCCAGGATTTGATGAGCAATGAGCAGTTCTTC	CASRQDLMSNEQFF
-	TRBJ1-2	TRBD1	TRBV25-1	TGTGCCAGCAGTGAGACAGGGTACAATGGCTACACCTTC	CASSETGYNGYTF
-	TRBJ2-5	-	TRBV28	TGTGCCAGCAGTAGTTATGCCGACAAAGAGACCCAGTACTTC	CASSSYADKETQYF
-	TRBJ2-2	-	TRBV7-2	TGTGCCAGCAGCTCCCGGTCCCAGGGCGGGGAGCTGTTTTTT	CASSSRSQGGELFF
-	TRBJ1-1	TRBD1	TRBV6-5	TGTGCCAGCAACTACAGGGGCGGGGACACTGAAGCTTTCTTT	CASNYRGGDTEAFF
-	TRBJ2-1	TRBD2	TRBV9	TGTGCCAGCAGCGTAGTAGGGACTAGCAACGGTGAGCAGTTCTTC	CASSVVGTSNGEQFF
-	TRBJ1-5	-	TRBV19	TGTGCCAGTAGTATCTCTGGGCTGCAGCCCCAGCATTTT	CASSISGLQPQHF
-	TRBJ2-3	-	TRBV29-1	TGCACCGCGGTGGGGCGGGATACGCAGTATTTT	CTAVGRDTQYF
-	TRBJ1-5	-	TRBV28	TGTGCCAGCAGCCCTGGGGGGAGGGTCTCGTGGCAGCCCCAGCATTTT	CASSPGGRVSWQPQHF
few	TRBJ2-3	TRBD2	TRBV28	TGTGCCAGCAGTTTACCTCTTCTAGCGGGGACCACAGATACGCAGTATTTT	CASSLPLLAGTTDTQYF
-	TRBJ2-5	-	TRBV19	TGTGCCAGTAGTATCCAGGGGGAGACCCAGTACTTC	CASSIQGETQYF
-	TRBJ2-6	-	TRBV20-1	TGCAGTGCTAGTCCGGGCTCTGGGGCCAACGTCCTGACTTTC	CSASPGSGANVLTF
-	TRBJ2-7	-	TRBV10-3	TGTGCCATCAGCGAGGGCCAGTACTACGAGCAGTACTTC	CAISEGQYYEQYF
-	TRBJ1-3	-	TRBV7-9	TGTGCCAGCAGCACGACAGTCGGTGGAAACACCATATATTTT	CASSTTVGGNTIYF
once	TRBJ2-7	-	TRBV6-2/TRBV6-3	TGTGCCAGCAGTCTAAATCCGACCTACGAGCAGTACTTC	CASSLNPTYEQYF
-	TRBJ2-3	-	TRBV5-6	TGTGCCAGCAGCCAGGGGAGCACAGATACGCAGTATTTT	CASSQGSTDTQYF
-	TRBJ2-3	-	TRBV9	TGTGCCAGCAGCGTAGAGGGGTTTGGAGATACGCAGTATTTT	CASSVEGFGDTQYF
once	TRBJ1-1	TRBD1	TRBV6-1	TGTGCCAGCAGTGAACCGACAGGGGGCGTTGGTGTTGCTTTCTTT	CASSEPTGGVGVAFF
-	TRBJ1-3	-	TRBV4-1	TGCGCCAGCAGCCAAGACGAGAGTCGCTCTGGAAACACCATATATTTT	CASSQDESRSGNTIYF
-	TRBJ2-3	-	TRBV4-1	TGCGCCAGCAGCCAAGAAGTGCAGCGGCCTGGCAATGAGGATACGCAGTATTTT	CASSQEVQRPGNEDTQYF
-	TRBJ2-1	-	TRBV4-2	TGTGCCAGCAGCCCCGCGGCAGGGACATACAATGAGCAGTTCTTC	CASSPAAGTYNEQFF
-	TRBJ1-2	TRBD1	TRBV7-2	TGTGCCAGCAGCTACGGGACAGGGTCGAACTATGGCTACACCTTC	CASSYGTGSNYGYTF
-	TRBJ2-1	TRBD1	TRBV6-2/TRBV6-3	TGTGCCAGCAGCCGCGGGACAGGGCTCAATGAGCAGTTCTTC	CASSRGTGLNEQFF
-	TRBJ1-3	-	TRBV9	TGTGCCAGCAGCGTAGAAACAGGTGGAAACACCATATATTTT	CASSVETGGNTIYF
once	TRBJ2-7	TRBD1	TRBV18	TGTGCCAGCTCACCAGGACGGGACAGAAAAGGGGAGCAGTACTTC	CASSPGRDRKGEQYF
few	TRBJ2-7	TRBD2	TRBV2	TGTGCCAGCATGGGCGGCGGGAGAGGGTACGAGCAGTACTTC	CASMGGGRGYEQYF
-	TRBJ1-5	TRBD1	TRBV2	TGTGCCAGCAGTCGGGACAGCAATAGCAATCAGCCCCAGCATTTT	CASSRDSNSNQPQHF
-	TRBJ2-1	-	TRBV5-1	TGCGCCAGCAGCTTGGACAGAACCTACAATGAGCAGTTCTTC	CASSLDRTYNEQFF
-	TRBJ1-2	TRBD1	TRBV5-6	TGTGCCAGCAGCTTGAACGGGGACAGAAGGAGCTACACCTTC	CASSLNGDRRSYTF
-	TRBJ1-3	-	TRBV4-1	TGCGCCAGCAGCCAAGATAGAGGAACAGGCCTAAACACCATATATTTT	CASSQDRGTGLNTIYF
once	TRBJ2-7	-	TRBV5-4	TGTGCCAGCCAGAGGGACAAGGACTACGAGCAGTACTTC	CASQRDKDYEQYF
-	TRBJ2-1	TRBD2	TRBV3-1/TRBV3-2	TGTGCCAGCAGCCAGGCCCCTAGCGGGTACCCCTCCTACAATGAGCAGTTCTTC	CASSQAPSGYPSYNEQFF
-	TRBJ1-3	TRBD1	TRBV18	TGTGCCAGCTCACACCCGGGACAGGGGACTGGAAACACCATATATTTT	CASSHPGQGTGNTIYF
-	TRBJ2-1	-	TRBV28	TGTGCCAGCAGCCCAACTAGAGAGAGATACAATGAGCAGTTCTTC	CASSPTRERYNEQFF
-	TRBJ2-1	TRBD1	TRBV7-2	TGTGCCAGCAGCGCGGACAGGGGTTCCTACAATGAGCAGTTCTTC	CASSADRGSYNEQFF
-	TRBJ2-7	TRBD1	TRBV27	TGTGCCAGCAGTTTAATCTACGGGACAGGCTCCTACGAGCAGTACTTC	CASSLIYGTGSYEQYF
once	TRBJ2-4	-	TRBV7-2	TGTGCCAGCAGCCCTCCGGGTTTAGGGAGCATTCAGTACTTC	CASSPPGLGSIQYF
-	TRBJ2-7	TRBD2	TRBV9	TGTGCCAGCAGCGTAATTAGCGGGAGGTCCGAGCAGTACTTC	CASSVISGRSEQYF
-	TRBJ1-1	-	TRBV4-3	TGCGCCAGCAGCCACGGACAGATCACCACTGAAGCTTTCTTT	CASSHGQITTEAFF
-	TRBJ2-2	-	TRBV18	TGTGCCAGCTCACCCCCTGGCGCTAGGAGGGAGCTGTTTTTT	CASSPPGARRELFF
-	TRBJ2-1	TRBD1	TRBV7-9	TGTGCCAGCAGTTTTACAGGGGCCACCTACAATGAGCAGTTCTTC	CASSFTGATYNEQFF
-	TRBJ1-3	TRBD1	TRBV6-5	TGTGCCAGCAGGGGTCCAGGGGGCGGAAACACCATATATTTT	CASRGPGGGNTIYF
once	TRBJ1-5	TRBD1	TRBV4-1	TGCGCCAGCAGCCAAGAAGGGCGACAGGGCGGTCAGCCCCAGCATTTT	CASSQEGRQGGQPQHF
-	TRBJ1-2	-	TRBV29-1	TGCAGCGTTGCCGATGGCTACACCTTC	CSVADGYTF
-	TRBJ1-1	TRBD1	TRBV10-3	TGTGCCATCAGTGGGGGGACAGGGCTTATGAACACTGAAGCTTTCTTT	CAISGGTGLMNTEAFF